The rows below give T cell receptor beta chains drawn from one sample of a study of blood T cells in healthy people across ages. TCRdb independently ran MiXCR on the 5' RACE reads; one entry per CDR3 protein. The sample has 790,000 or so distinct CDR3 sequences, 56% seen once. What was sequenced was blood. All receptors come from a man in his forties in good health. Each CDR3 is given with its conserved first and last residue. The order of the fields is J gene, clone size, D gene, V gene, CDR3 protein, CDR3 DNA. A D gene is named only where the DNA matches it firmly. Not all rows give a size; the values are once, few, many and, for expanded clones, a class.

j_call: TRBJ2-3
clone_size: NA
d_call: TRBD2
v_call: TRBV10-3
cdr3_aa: CAIRKSSGLADTQYF
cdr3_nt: TGTGCCATCAGGAAATCCTCGGGACTAGCAGATACGCAGTATTTT

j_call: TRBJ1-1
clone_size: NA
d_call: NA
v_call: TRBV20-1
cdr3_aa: CSARDRPEAFF
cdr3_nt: TGCAGTGCTAGAGATCGACCTGAAGCTTTCTTT

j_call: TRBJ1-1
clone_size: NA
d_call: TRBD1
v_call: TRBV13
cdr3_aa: CASSPSAYGGDRGETEAFF
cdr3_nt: TGTGCCAGCAGCCCAAGTGCGTATGGTGGGGACAGGGGAGAAACTGAAGCTTTCTTT

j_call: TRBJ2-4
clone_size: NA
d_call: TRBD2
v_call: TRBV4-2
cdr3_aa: CASSLPYGTSGGAETIQYF
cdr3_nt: TGTGCCAGCAGCCTTCCATACGGGACTAGCGGGGGGGCTGAAACCATTCAGTACTTC

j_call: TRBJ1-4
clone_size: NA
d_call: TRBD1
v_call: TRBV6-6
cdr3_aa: CASTGQGTTNEKLFF
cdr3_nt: TGTGCCAGCACGGGACAGGGGACAACTAATGAAAAACTGTTTTTT

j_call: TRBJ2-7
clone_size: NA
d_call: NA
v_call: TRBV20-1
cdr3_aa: CSATPEGATYEQYF
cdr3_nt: TGCAGTGCTACTCCCGAAGGGGCGACTTACGAGCAGTACTTC

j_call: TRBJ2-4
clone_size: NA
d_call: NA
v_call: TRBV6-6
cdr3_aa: CASSYSGLEQYF
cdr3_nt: TGTGCCAGCAGTTACTCAGGGCTAGAGCAGTACTTC

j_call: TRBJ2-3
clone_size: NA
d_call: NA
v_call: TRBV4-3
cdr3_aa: CASSQGLQRTDTQYF
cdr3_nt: TGCGCCAGCAGCCAAGGGTTACAGCGCACAGATACGCAGTATTTT

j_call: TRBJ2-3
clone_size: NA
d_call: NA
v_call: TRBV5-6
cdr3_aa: CASSDVSDPDSTDTQYF
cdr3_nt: TGTGCCAGCAGCGACGTTTCGGACCCGGATAGCACAGATACGCAGTATTTT

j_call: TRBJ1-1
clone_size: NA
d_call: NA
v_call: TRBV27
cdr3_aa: CASRMLTFPMEVFF
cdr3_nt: TGTGCCAGCAGAATGCTCACTTTCCCGATGGAGGTTTTCTTT

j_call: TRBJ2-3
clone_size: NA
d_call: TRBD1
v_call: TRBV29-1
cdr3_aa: CSVGTGVDADTQYF
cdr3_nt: TGCAGCGTCGGGACAGGGGTCGACGCAGATACGCAGTATTTT

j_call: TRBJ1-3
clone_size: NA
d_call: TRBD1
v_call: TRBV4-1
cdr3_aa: CASSQRTGGYGNTIYF
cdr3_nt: TGCGCCAGCAGCCAGAGGACAGGGGGATATGGAAACACCATATATTTT

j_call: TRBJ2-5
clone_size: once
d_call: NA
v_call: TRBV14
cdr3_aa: CASSQATGLQYF
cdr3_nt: TGTGCCAGCAGCCAAGCGACAGGTCTGCAGTACTTC

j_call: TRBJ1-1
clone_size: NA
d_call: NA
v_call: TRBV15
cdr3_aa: CATNLGGEAFF
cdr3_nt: TGTGCCACCAACCTGGGAGGTGAAGCTTTCTTT

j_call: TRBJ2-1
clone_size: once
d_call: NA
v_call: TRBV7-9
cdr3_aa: CASSLASGGSGGRDEQFF
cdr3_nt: TGTGCCAGCAGCTTAGCTAGTGGGGGGAGTGGAGGACGCGATGAGCAGTTCTTC

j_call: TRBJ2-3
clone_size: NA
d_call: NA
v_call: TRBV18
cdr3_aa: CASSPLPRGTDTQYF
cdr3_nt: TGTGCCAGCTCACCACTACCGAGGGGCACAGATACGCAGTATTTT

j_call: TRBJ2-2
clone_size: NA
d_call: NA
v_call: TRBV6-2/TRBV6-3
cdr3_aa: CASSFRGVNTGELFF
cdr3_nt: TGTGCCAGCAGTTTCAGGGGAGTAAACACCGGGGAGCTGTTTTTT

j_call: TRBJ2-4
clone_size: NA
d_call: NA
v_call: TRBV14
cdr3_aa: CASSQDRASEDIQYF
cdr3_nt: TGTGCCAGCAGCCAAGATAGGGCTAGCGAGGACATTCAGTACTTC

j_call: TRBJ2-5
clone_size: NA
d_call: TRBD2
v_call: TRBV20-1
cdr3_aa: CSARTSGVETQYF
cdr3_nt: TGCAGTGCAAGGACTAGCGGGGTGGAGACCCAGTACTTC

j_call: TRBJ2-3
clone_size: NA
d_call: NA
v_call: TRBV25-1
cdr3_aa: CASSERASTDTQYF
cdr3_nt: TGTGCCAGCAGTGAAAGGGCCTCCACAGATACGCAGTATTTT

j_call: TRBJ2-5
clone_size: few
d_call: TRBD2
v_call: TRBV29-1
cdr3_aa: CSVSTSGGAETQYF
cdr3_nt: TGCAGCGTGTCAACTAGCGGGGGGGCGGAGACCCAGTACTTC

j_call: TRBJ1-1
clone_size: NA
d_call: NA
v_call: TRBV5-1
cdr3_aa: CASSLAVGGVTEAFF
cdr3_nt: TGCGCCAGCAGCTTGGCGGTTGGAGGGGTCACTGAAGCTTTCTTT

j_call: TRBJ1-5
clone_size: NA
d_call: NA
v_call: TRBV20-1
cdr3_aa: CSAVKFGQPQHF
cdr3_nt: TGCAGTGCTGTAAAATTTGGGCAGCCCCAGCATTTT

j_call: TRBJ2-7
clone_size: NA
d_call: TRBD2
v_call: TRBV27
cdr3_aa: CASSLYPLAASYNEQYF
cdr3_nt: TGTGCCAGCAGTTTATATCCCCTAGCGGCCTCCTACAATGAGCAGTACTTC

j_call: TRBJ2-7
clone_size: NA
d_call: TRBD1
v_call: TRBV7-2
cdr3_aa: CASSIPGQGAREQYF
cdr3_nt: TGTGCCAGCAGCATACCGGGACAGGGGGCGCGGGAGCAGTACTTC

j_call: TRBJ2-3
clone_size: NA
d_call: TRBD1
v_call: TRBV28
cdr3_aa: CASSLQGAHTDTQYF
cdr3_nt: TGTGCCAGCAGTTTGCAGGGGGCGCACACAGATACGCAGTATTTT

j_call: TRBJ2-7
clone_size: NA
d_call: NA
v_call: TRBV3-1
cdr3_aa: CASSHGQPYEQYF
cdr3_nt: TGTGCCAGCAGCCATGGACAGCCGTACGAGCAGTACTTC

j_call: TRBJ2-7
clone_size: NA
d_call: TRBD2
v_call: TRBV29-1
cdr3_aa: CSVERDPNSYEQYF
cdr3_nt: TGCAGCGTCGAGCGGGACCCAAACTCCTACGAGCAGTACTTC

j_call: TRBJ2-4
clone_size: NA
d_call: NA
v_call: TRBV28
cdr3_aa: CASSVPQGINIQYF
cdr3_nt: TGTGCCAGCAGTGTACCTCAGGGCATAAACATTCAGTACTTC

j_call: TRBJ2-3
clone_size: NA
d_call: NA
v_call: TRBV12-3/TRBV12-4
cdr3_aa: CASSSPTGGTDTQYF
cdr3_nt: TGTGCCAGCAGTTCCCCGACAGGCGGCACAGATACGCAGTATTTT

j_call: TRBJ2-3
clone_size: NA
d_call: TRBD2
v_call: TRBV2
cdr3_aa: CASSVTSGGPMDTQYF
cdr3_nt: TGTGCCAGCAGCGTTACTAGCGGGGGTCCAATGGATACGCAGTATTTT

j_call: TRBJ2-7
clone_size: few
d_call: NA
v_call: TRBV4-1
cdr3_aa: CASSQVGGGHEGEQYF
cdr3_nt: TGCGCCAGCAGCCAAGTGGGTGGGGGCCATGAGGGCGAGCAGTACTTC

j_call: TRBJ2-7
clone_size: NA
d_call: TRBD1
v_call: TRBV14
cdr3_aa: CASSPRLGMTGGFVEQYF
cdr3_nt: TGTGCCAGCAGCCCGCGCCTCGGCATGACAGGGGGATTCGTCGAGCAGTACTTC

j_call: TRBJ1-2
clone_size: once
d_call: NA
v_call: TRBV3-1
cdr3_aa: CASSLTGLRGPGYTF
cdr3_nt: TGTGCCAGCAGCCTTACGGGCCTACGGGGACCTGGCTACACCTTC

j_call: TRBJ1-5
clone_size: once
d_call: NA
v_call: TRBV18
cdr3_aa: CASSPGRENQPQHF
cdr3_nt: TGTGCCAGCTCACCGGGCAGGGAGAATCAGCCCCAGCATTTT

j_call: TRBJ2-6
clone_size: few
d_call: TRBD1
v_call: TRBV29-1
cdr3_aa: CSVTGAGANVLTF
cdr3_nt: TGCAGCGTGACAGGGGCTGGGGCCAACGTCCTGACTTTC

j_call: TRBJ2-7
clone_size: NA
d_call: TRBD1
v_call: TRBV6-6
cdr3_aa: CASSMDRGVNEQYF
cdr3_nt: TGTGCCAGCAGTATGGACAGGGGGGTCAACGAGCAGTACTTC

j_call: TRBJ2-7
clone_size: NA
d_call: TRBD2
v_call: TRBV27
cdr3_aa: CASSGAGGLNEQYF
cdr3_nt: TGTGCCAGCAGTGGGGCGGGGGGTCTCAATGAGCAGTACTTC

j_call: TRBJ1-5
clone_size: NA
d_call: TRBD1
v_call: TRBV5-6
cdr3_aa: CASSQYIGTGQAYSNQPQHF
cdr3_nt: TGTGCCAGCAGCCAATACATCGGGACAGGGCAAGCTTATAGCAATCAGCCCCAGCATTTT

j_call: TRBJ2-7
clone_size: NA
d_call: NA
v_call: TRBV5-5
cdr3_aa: CASSSSLTGTYEQYF
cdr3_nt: TGTGCCAGCAGCTCCTCATTGACTGGAACCTACGAGCAGTACTTC

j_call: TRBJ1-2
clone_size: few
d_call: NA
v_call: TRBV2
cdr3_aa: CASAPSPDYGYTF
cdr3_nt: TGTGCCAGCGCCCCTAGCCCTGACTATGGCTACACCTTC

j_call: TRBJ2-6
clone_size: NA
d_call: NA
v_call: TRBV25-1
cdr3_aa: CAGSASGGWANVLTF
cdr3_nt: TGTGCCGGCAGTGCGTCTGGGGGCTGGGCCAACGTCCTGACTTTC

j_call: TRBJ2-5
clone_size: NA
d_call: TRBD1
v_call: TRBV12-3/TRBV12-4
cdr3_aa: CASSYGTGGPGTQYF
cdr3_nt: TGTGCCAGCAGTTACGGGACAGGGGGCCCGGGGACCCAGTACTTC

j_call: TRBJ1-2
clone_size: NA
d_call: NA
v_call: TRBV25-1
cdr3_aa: CASSELQAGDYGYTF
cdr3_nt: TGTGCCAGCAGTGAACTTCAGGCGGGGGACTATGGCTACACCTTC

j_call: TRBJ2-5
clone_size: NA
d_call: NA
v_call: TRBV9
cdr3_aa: CASSVAGSPETQYF
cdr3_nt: TGTGCCAGCAGCGTAGCAGGATCACCGGAGACCCAGTACTTC

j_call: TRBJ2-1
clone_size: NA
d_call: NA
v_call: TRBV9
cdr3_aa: CASSVAIQGGIDNEQFF
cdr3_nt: TGTGCCAGCAGCGTAGCGATTCAGGGGGGGATCGACAATGAGCAGTTCTTC

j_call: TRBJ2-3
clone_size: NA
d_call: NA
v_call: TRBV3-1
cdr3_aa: CASSQSAITDTQYF
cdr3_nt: TGTGCCAGCAGCCAGAGTGCGATCACAGATACGCAGTATTTT

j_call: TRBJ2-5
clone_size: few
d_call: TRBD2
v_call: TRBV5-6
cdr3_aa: CASSPLSAGGIQETQYF
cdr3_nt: TGTGCCAGCAGCCCTCTGTCCGCGGGGGGTATTCAAGAGACCCAGTACTTC

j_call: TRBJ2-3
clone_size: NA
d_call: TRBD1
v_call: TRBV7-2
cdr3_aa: CASSPRQGSGGDTQYF
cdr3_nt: TGTGCCAGCAGCCCGAGACAGGGTTCTGGCGGAGATACGCAGTATTTT

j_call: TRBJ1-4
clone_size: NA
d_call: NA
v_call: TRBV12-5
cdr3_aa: CASGLTPLRDGTNEKLFF
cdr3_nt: TGTGCTAGTGGTTTGACCCCGCTGCGGGACGGCACTAATGAAAAACTGTTTTTT

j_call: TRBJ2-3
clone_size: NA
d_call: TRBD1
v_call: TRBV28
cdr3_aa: CASMRGQGIRVADTQYF
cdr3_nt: TGTGCCAGTATGCGGGGACAGGGAATAAGGGTCGCAGATACGCAGTATTTT

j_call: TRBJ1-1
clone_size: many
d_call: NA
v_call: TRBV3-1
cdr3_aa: CASSPMGVGDDTEAFF
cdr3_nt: TGTGCCAGCAGCCCCATGGGAGTAGGGGATGACACTGAAGCTTTCTTT

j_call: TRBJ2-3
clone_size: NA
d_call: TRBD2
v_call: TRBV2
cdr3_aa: CASLQGASGRGTDTQYF
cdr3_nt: TGTGCCAGTCTCCAGGGGGCTAGCGGGAGGGGGACAGATACGCAGTATTTT

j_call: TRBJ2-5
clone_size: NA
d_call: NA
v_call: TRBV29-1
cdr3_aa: CSVEDLAKETQYF
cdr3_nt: TGCAGCGTTGAAGATTTAGCCAAAGAGACCCAGTACTTC

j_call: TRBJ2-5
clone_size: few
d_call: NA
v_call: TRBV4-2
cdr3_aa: CASSMAGPLGVQETQYF
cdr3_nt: TGTGCCAGCAGCATGGCGGGACCTTTAGGGGTTCAAGAGACCCAGTACTTC